This TCR beta chain was identified in a study of early T cells in non-severe SARS-CoV-2 infection. The TCR library protocol was used to attach unique molecular identifiers. These identifiers were attached to individual cDNA molecules. TCRdb independently ran MiXCR on the 5' RACE reads; one entry per CDR3 protein. The sample has some 50,000 distinct CDR3 sequences; about 10% are singletons. The J segment lost 4 bases and the V segment lost 5 bases, leaving 2 bases of the junction unmatched. Germline V gene sequence: CDR1 SGHRS, CDR2 YFSETQ. The length of the CDR3 is 13 residues. This clonotype was observed many times. Its antigen remains unidentified. Study-wide points: Matches to VDJdb favored anti-spike CD8 responses and missed private and CD4 specificities.

The clonotype comes from an adult who was a healthcare worker with PCR-confirmed SARS-CoV-2 infection or an uninfected control (not recorded which). The material sequenced was whole blood. The chain employs TRBV5-1 and TRBJ2-2; 7 bases agree with TRBD2. CDR3 nucleotides: TGCGCCAGCAGTACGGGGGGCACCGGGGAGCTGTTTTTT. This codes for CASSTGGTGELFF.